The sequence of this T cell receptor beta chain was determined in a study of blood T cell repertoires in COVID-19. About the study: Some COVID-19 samples were acute and others convalescent; all came from the United States, Italy and Spain.

Germline V gene sequence: CDR1 LNHDA, CDR2 SQIVND (reference sequence). The CDR3 contains 15 residues. V was clipped by 4 bases and J by 4 bases; unmatched bases: 7. This study enrolled people aged roughly 18 to 89 from about 24 US geographic areas. Original processing methods: Quantification of nucleated cells was approximated via reference gene primer amplification. This table comes from immunoSEQ multiplex PCR, and its TCRdb copy is limited to in-frame clones, with some not included. V and J calls and clone size follow that table, whereas D and trimming were derived from the DNA. Of over 120,000 clones in the sample, about 90% were seen once.

The specimen was PBMCs or T cells enriched from blood (not recorded which). The source is a man in his sixties who had recovered from COVID-19. V and J are TRBV19 and TRBJ1-2, with 9 bases that match TRBD1. The chain's CDR3 is CASSTWTGAGYGYTF. CDR3 bases: TGTGCCAGTAGTACATGGACAGGGGCCGGCTATGGCTACACCTTC.